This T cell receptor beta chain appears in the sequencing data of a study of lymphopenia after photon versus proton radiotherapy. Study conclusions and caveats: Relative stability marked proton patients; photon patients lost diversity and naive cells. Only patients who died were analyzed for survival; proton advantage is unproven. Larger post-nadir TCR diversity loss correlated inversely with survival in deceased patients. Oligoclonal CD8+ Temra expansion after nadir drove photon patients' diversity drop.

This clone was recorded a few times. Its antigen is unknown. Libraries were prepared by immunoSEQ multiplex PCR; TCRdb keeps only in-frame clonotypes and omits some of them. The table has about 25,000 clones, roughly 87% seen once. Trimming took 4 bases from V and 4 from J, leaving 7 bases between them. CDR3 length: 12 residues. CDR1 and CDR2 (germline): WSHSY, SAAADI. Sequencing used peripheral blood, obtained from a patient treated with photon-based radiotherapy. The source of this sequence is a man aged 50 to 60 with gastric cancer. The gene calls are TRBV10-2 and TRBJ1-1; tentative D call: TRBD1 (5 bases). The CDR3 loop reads CASSVGGTEAFF. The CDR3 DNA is TGCGCCAGCAGTGTCGGGGGCACTGAAGCTTTCTTT.